The present T cell receptor (beta chain) was sequenced within a study of shared clonotypes between healthy human individuals (dated by TCRdb to 2018 to 2021). In terms of the full investigation: The cohort comprised a couple of women and a few men aged 18 to 49 years. To estimate repertoire size and how much clonotype sharing occurs between individuals, the study deeply sequenced the blood TCR repertoires of five healthy adults. Libraries were prepared and TCR repertoires were sequenced by different laboratories using diverse techniques, in order to increase sequencing depth and limit assay-specific biases. For each donor, three plates each were used for CD4 naive and CD4 memory, two plates were used for CD8 naive, and one plate was used for CD8 memory. Leukapheresis yielded between about 0.94 and 8.9 billion PBMCs per donor.

A word on this clone: Which antigen it targets is not known. No qualities accompany the bases; no much larger clone lies one base away.

TCR CDR3 regions were amplified from genomic DNA by multiplex PCR using the deep immunoSEQ assay. Extracted genomic DNA from each cell subset was distributed evenly across all wells of several immunoSEQ 96-well plates, and each plate was treated as a replicate. For sorted subsets, 200 ng of genomic DNA, equivalent to about 30,000 T cell genomes, went into each replicate PCR. Purified libraries were measured with a Qubit 3.0 fluorometer, size-checked on a Bioanalyzer 2100, and measured again with the KAPA Library Quantification kit. Each immunoSEQ 96-well plate was sequenced on its own single-read 150-cycle Illumina NextSeq 550 flow cell. The authors' pipeline ran thus. Because the immunoSEQ output held only junctional sequences and lacked quality scores, the filtering could not match the filtering applied to full-length reads. Sequences were annotated with PyIR, a Python wrapper for IgBLAST v1.9, and V/J genes and CDR3 were assigned using IMGT germline references. Any read was removed if the V/J assignment was weak (E-value above 1e-6), the CDR3 was missing, or the read contained stop codons, out-of-frame junctions, or ambiguous translated residues. V3J clonotypes were defined as sequences sharing the same inferred V gene, J gene, and CDR3 amino acid sequence. Percentage overlap between repertoires was calculated by dividing the number of shared unique clonotypes by the size of the smaller repertoire. Repertoire richness was assessed with RTK rarefaction, the Chao1 estimator, and Recon v2.1 estimates of unobserved clonotypes. For all TCRbeta clonotypes obtained by the gDNA method from a few donors, generation probabilities were computed with OLGA. The source is immuneACCESS, and TCRdb retained only in-frame sequences with V and J called. Part of the clones is not carried over; for the studies checked, unresolved V genes explain less than half of this, and the remainder is unexplained. The DNA gave D and trimming, while V, J and clone size come from that table. The sample data list some 2.1 million clones, and 85% to 95% of these were observed just once. The top ten constitute more than 0.1% of the sample.

The donors were healthy, HIV-negative adults who had no recently reported acute infections or vaccinations. Only Caucasian adults living in Nashville, Tennessee, USA were represented among the donors. CD4+ T cells were enriched by magnetic negative selection, after which naive cells were positively selected on CD45RA and the negative fraction was taken as the memory subset. Blood was collected by leukapheresis, and PBMCs were isolated by Ficoll-Histopaque density gradient centrifugation and then cryopreserved in liquid nitrogen vapor phase. Analytical flow cytometry was used to check the purity and quantity of each magnetically sorted T cell population. From each sorted fraction, genomic DNA was isolated and quantified by UV absorbance on a Nanodrop 2000c. Summary of the overall study and its limitations: Because the study included only a small number of donors, the genetic and exposure-history diversity represented was limited. Rarefaction of sorted-subset datasets indicated incomplete sequencing despite the large sequencing depth. Higher generation probabilities were observed for clonotypes shared by all four sorted-subset donors than for non-shared clonotypes. Naive subsets generally had larger estimated clonotype richness than memory subsets did. Based on pairwise subsampling, the degree of clonotype sharing among donors was expected to be affected by sequencing depth. Sampling was limited to blood, and TCR repertoires in tissue likely differ from TCR repertoires in blood. About 5% of naive CD4, approximately 3.7% of naive CD8, roughly 2.4% of memory CD4, and roughly 0.4% of memory CD8 clonotypes were shared across four donors.

CDR1 and CDR2, per the germline V gene (reference sequence), are GTSNPN and SVGIG. Cut back by 5 bases and 4 bases, the V and J ends lie 17 bases apart. The CDR3, from cysteine to phenylalanine, totals 15 residues. Kept here is only the CDR3 DNA, which spans 45 bases and is read in frame from base 1. Sample: naive CD4+ T cells sorted from blood. The cell subset or site tag for this specimen amounts to: CD45RA+ positively selected. This clonotype was obtained from a man between 18 and 35 years old in good health. The chain joins TRBV30 to TRBJ2-2; the D gene assignment is perhaps TRBD1 or TRBD2, with each matching 5 bases. The CDR3 reads CAWSLAGAGTGELFF. DNA sequence: TGTGCCTGGTCTCTCGCCGGGGCGGGCACCGGGGAGCTGTTTTTT.